The 19 T cell receptor beta chains below all came from one sample that was sequenced in a study of blood T cell repertoires in COVID-19. The data were produced by immunoSEQ multiplex PCR, yet TCRdb's version contains in-frame clones alone and is incomplete. The data contain 140,000 or so clones, 80% of them singletons. The material sequenced was peripheral blood. The source is a woman aged 45 to 65 with acute or convalescent COVID-19.

The genes are TRBV3-1 (or the pseudogene TRBV3-2) and TRBJ2-5; 10 nucleotides match TRBD2. V was clipped by 0 bases and J by 3 bases; unmatched bases: 10. The CDR3 contains 18 residues. Germline CDR1 reads LGHDT; CDR2 reads YNNKEL (reference sequence). CDR3 in amino acids: CASSQDHPSLAGEETQYF. The CDR3 region has the DNA TGTGCCAGCAGCCAAGATCACCCCTCTCTAGCGGGGGAAGAGACCCAGTACTTC.

This clone was recorded once. The chain employs TRBV6-5 and TRBJ2-7; 7 nucleotides align to TRBD1. Germline V gene sequence: CDR1 MNHEY, CDR2 SVGAGI. The CDR3 has 11 amino acids. The ends lost 6 bases at V and 7 bases at J; junction bases unmatched: 3. The CDR3, as DNA: TGTGCCAGCAGACGACAGGGTGAGCAGTACTTC. It specifies CASRRQGEQYF.

This clone was counted a few times. The chain employs TRBV11-3 and TRBJ2-1, with 10 bases that match TRBD1. The V gene end was trimmed by 1 base and the J gene end by 9 bases; junction bases not matched to a gene: 9. CDR3 length: 16 residues. Per the germline V gene, CDR1 is SGHNT and CDR2 is YENEEA. The CDR3 DNA reads as TGTGCCAGCAGCTTAGGGAGTGGGACAGGGGTCAGTGAGCAGTTCTTC. This gives the protein CASSLGSGTGVSEQFF.

The chain combines TRBV14 with TRBJ1-1; 8 nucleotides line up with TRBD1. Trimming removed 5 bases from V and 11 bases from J; junction bases left unmatched: 13. CDR1 SGHDN and CDR2 FVKESK come from the germline V gene. This CDR3 comprises 14 residues. CDR3 loop: CASSTRTGLGRAFF. The CDR3 coding sequence is TGTGCCAGCAGCACTCGGACAGGGCTGGGGAGGGCTTTCTTT. The entire variable domain, with the rest obtained from reference TRBV14 and TRBJ1-1, is as follows: EAGVTQFPSHSVIEKGQTVTLRCDPISGHDNLYWYRRVMGKEIKFLLHFVKESKQDESGMPNNRFLAERTGGTYSTLKVQPAELEDSGVYFCASSTRTGLGRAFFGQGTRLTVV.

This clone has just a few counts. This chain uses TRBV5-1 with TRBJ1-2; D is possibly TRBD1 (6 bases). This CDR3 comprises 13 residues. V was shortened by 3 bases and J by 4 bases, with 10 bases between the two germline ends. Germline values: CDR1 SGHRS, CDR2 YFSETQ. Written as DNA, the CDR3 is TGCGCCAGCAGCTCACAGGGTAGCTATGGCTACACCTTC. It yields the protein CASSSQGSYGYTF.

J is TRBJ1-1 and V is TRBV28, with D hard to call. The germline V gene has CDR1 MDHEN and CDR2 SYDVKM. This CDR3 region has 16 residues. Trimming shortened V by 2 bases and J by 5 bases, and 18 bases separated the two germline ends. CDR3 sequence reads: CASSLPYIVEGTEAFF. The DNA for the CDR3 is TGTGCCAGCAGTTTACCTTACATTGTTGAGGGAACTGAAGCTTTCTTT.

CDR3 sequence (DNA): TGTGCCTGCTCTAGCGGGGGTATGGAGACCCAGTACTTC. Protein: CACSSGGMETQYF. This sequence joins TRBV19 and TRBJ2-5; the match to TRBD2 covers 10 bases. Germline V gene lookup returns CDR1 LNHDA and CDR2 SQIVND (reference sequence). CDR3 length: 13 amino acids. J gave up 5 bases and V 11 bases, and 8 bases lay outside the gene matches.

The chain employs TRBV7-9 and TRBJ2-5; TRBD1 matches at 12 bases. Germline V gives CDR1 SEHNR, CDR2 FQNEAQ (reference sequence). CDR3 size: 17 residues. With 1 base clipped from V and 5 bases from J, the junction kept 8 bases outside the gene matches. CDR3 protein: CASSLGGTGGFRETQYF. The DNA of the CDR3 is TGTGCCAGCAGCTTAGGAGGGACAGGGGGCTTCCGGGAGACCCAGTACTTC.

This clone showed up just a few times. The chain combines TRBV7-2 with TRBJ1-5; 7 bases agree with TRBD1. This CDR3 comprises 16 residues. The germline V gene has CDR1 SGHTA and CDR2 FQGNSA. The trim removed 5 bases at V and 6 bases at J, leaving 13 bases unmatched. The CDR3 reads CASSAAGDSRIQPQHF. CDR3 nucleotides: TGTGCCAGCAGCGCAGCGGGGGACAGTCGGATTCAGCCCCAGCATTTT.

The chain employs TRBV7-2 and TRBJ1-5; D is unclear. The CDR3 extends over 17 amino acids. The germline V gene encodes CDR1 SGHTA and CDR2 FQGNSA. V lost 2 bases and J lost 6, with 20 bases in between. CDR3 loop: CASSLSPTSGAGQPQHF. CDR3 DNA sequence: TGTGCCAGCAGCTTATCCCCCACGTCTGGTGCGGGTCAGCCCCAGCATTTT. Looking up the rest from reference TRBV7-2 and TRBJ1-5 gives the full variable domain: GAGVSQSPSNKVTEKGKDVELRCDPISGHTALYWYRQSLGQGLEFLIYFQGNSAPDKSGLPSDRFSAERTGGSVSTLTIQRTQQEDSAVYLCASSLSPTSGAGQPQHFGDGTRLSIL.

CDR3 sequence reads: CASSSKQGETTDTQYF. CDR3 bases: TGTGCCAGCAGCTCTAAGCAGGGTGAAACCACAGATACGCAGTATTTT. The V and J genes are TRBV7-9 and TRBJ2-3; the D gene is possibly TRBD1 (5 bases). The CDR3 has 16 residues. CDR1 and CDR2 (germline): SEHNR, FQNEAQ (reference sequence). V gave up 4 bases and J gave up 2 bases, with 16 bases separating them.

In its sample, this clone was seen once. The genes are TRBV9 and TRBJ1-5, with D hard to call. Germline V CDR1 and CDR2: SGDLS, YYNGEE. The V and J ends lost 2 bases and 10 bases respectively, with 13 bases between them. This CDR3 region has 13 residues. The CDR3 coding sequence is TGTGCCAGCAGCGTGGCGGGAGTACGTCCCCAGCATTTT. This codes for CASSVAGVRPQHF.

This chain connects TRBV6-5 to TRBJ1-6, with no clear D. This CDR3 has 11 amino acids. The germline gives CDR1 MNHEY, CDR2 SVGAGI. The V end lost 11 bases, the J end lost 7 bases, and 9 bases lay between the germline ends. In DNA form, the CDR3 reads TGTGCCCCTACCGCAAATTCACCCCTCCACTTT. As protein: CAPTANSPLHF.

The chain has TRBV9 and TRBJ1-3; TRBD1 is a possible D gene (5 bases). Germline V lookup: CDR1 SGDLS, CDR2 YYNGEE. V was cut by 5 bases and J by 0 bases, with 9 bases left in between. This CDR3 region has 14 residues. The CDR3 DNA sequence: TGTGCCAGCAGGCGGGGGGGCTCTGGAAACACCATATATTTT. This translates into CASRRGGSGNTIYF.

This clone was recorded only once. J is TRBJ1-2 and V is TRBV29-1; D is uncertain. CDR3 size: 11 residues. Trimming pared 4 bases from V and 7 bases from J, leaving 10 bases between. Per germline, CDR1 SQVTM and CDR2 ANQGSEA. DNA of the CDR3: TGCAGCGTTGCCCTTGGAGGTGGCTACACCTTC. It is translated as CSVALGGGYTF.

The V and J genes are TRBV6-5 and TRBJ1-3; maybe TRBD1 (6 bases). V was shortened by 5 bases and J by 6 bases, with 14 bases between the two germline ends. The V gene's germline CDR1 is MNHEY and CDR2 SVGAGI. This CDR3 is built from 14 residues. The CDR3 here is CASSTGRAQNTIYF. In DNA form, the CDR3 reads TGTGCCAGCAGTACAGGGAGAGCTCAAAACACCATATATTTT.

The chain recombines TRBV2 with TRBJ2-3; D perhaps matches TRBD1 (6 bases). The CDR3 contains 14 residues. V shed 7 bases and J shed 0 bases, with 11 bases lying between them. Germline CDR1 is SNHLY and CDR2 is FYNNEI. Here the CDR3 DNA reads TGTGCCAGCAAGGGACAAACTAGCACAGATACGCAGTATTTT. This sequence encodes CASKGQTSTDTQYF. The full variable domain, with the rest looked up from reference TRBV2 and TRBJ2-3, is EPEVTQTPSHQVTQMGQEVILRCVPISNHLYFYWYRQILGQKVEFLVSFYNNEISEKSEIFDDQFSVERPDGSNFTLKIRSTKLEDSAMYFCASKGQTSTDTQYFGPGTRLTVL.

This clone was detected ten times or more. The chain links TRBV30 to TRBJ2-7; D remains ambiguous. Germline loops: CDR1 GTSNPN, CDR2 SVGIG (reference sequence). The CDR3 contains 12 residues. Trimming cost V 2 bases and J 3 bases, with 8 bases left between them. CDR3 residues: CAWSLVGYEQYF. DNA of the CDR3: TGTGCCTGGAGTCTCGTCGGCTACGAGCAGTACTTC.

V usage is TRBV7-9 and J usage is TRBJ1-3; unclear D gene. The CDR3 runs to 14 residues. Germline CDR1 is SEHNR and CDR2 is FQNEAQ (reference sequence). Trimming took 2 bases from V and 4 from J, leaving 9 bases between them. CDR3 amino acids: CASSLLGAGNTIYF. CDR3 nucleotides: TGTGCCAGCAGCTTATTGGGAGCGGGAAACACCATATATTTT. The full variable domain, its missing parts supplied by reference TRBV7-9 and TRBJ1-3, is DTGVSQNPRHKITKRGQNVTFRCDPISEHNRLYWYRQTLGQGPEFLTYFQNEAQLEKSRLLSDRFSAERPKGSFSTLEIQRTEQGDSAMYLCASSLLGAGNTIYFGEGSWLTVV.